Sequencing of this T cell receptor (beta chain) was carried out in a study of human T cells and chemical hapten exposure. Across the study: Diphenylcyclopropenone doses were given weekly to the scalps of patients across the approximately 24-week study. Findings and caveats of the study: Significantly more large CDR3 similarity clusters were formed by expanded TCRs than by controls. The number of TCRs over 1 in 1000 frequency stayed unchanged after DPC.

TCRdb passed the RACE reads through MiXCR, listing each CDR3 protein once. The sample consists of 80,000 or so distinct CDR3 sequences, 9.5% to 12% of them appearing once. The sample's time point: patch test 1, 2 weeks after DPC sensitization. Regarding treatment: therapeutic diphenylcyclopropenone sensitization with weekly scalp DPC. Blood was drawn before each patch test was applied. CDR3 length: 12 amino acids. The V end lost 4 bases, the J end lost 9 bases, and 15 bases lay between the germline ends. Germline V gene sequence: CDR1 SQVTM, CDR2 ANQGSEA. The table lists this clonotype with many counts. Its cognate antigen is unknown.

The chain uses TRBV29-1 and TRBJ2-5, with D perhaps matching TRBD2 (5 bases). This receptor was obtained from a woman in her fifties or sixties with alopecia areata. Some clones in this sample may be carry-over from other donors' samples. Sample: whole blood, taken in connection with sensitization to the hapten diphenylcyclopropenone (DPC). The CDR3 DNA follows: TGCAGCGTTGGGGCTGCGGGTCAGGCCCAGTACTTC. Protein: CSVGAAGQAQYF.